A single sample is the source of the 22 T cell receptor beta chains below, sequenced in a study of metastatic and nonmetastatic thyroid tumors. Patients were all untreated before their thyroid surgery. TCRdb reanalyzed the PCR reads with MiXCR. In the table there are more than 65,000 clones, about 14% of which are singletons. Sequencing input: blood. Source of these receptors: a male donor with papillary thyroid cancer or a benign thyroid nodule (not recorded which). Some clones in this sample may be carry-over from other donors' samples.

The table lists this clone with many counts. A junction end diverges from the germline sequence, so it may reflect a read error. This chain uses TRBV2 with TRBJ2-6; D unresolved. The length of the CDR3 is 12 residues. Germline CDR1 is SNHLY and CDR2 is FYNNEI. DNA of the CDR3: TGTGCCAGCGGTGACGGGGCCAACGTCCTGACTTTC. This sequence encodes CASGDGANVLTF.

In its sample, this clone was seen many times. The gene calls are TRBV19 and TRBJ1-2; 9 nucleotides match TRBD1. The V and J ends lost 5 bases and 5 bases, in that order; junction bases with no gene match: 6. The CDR3 spans 14 residues. Germline-derived CDR1 and CDR2 are LNHDA and SQIVND (reference sequence). CDR3 protein: CASSPTGTGYGYTF. The CDR3 DNA reads as TGTGCCAGTAGTCCCACCGGGACAGGGTATGGCTACACCTTC.

This clone has only a few counts. The rearrangement joins TRBV27 to TRBJ2-7; D is uncertain. This CDR3 is built from 15 residues. Trimming took 0 bases from V and 1 from J, leaving 10 bases between them. Germline loops: CDR1 MNHEY, CDR2 SMNVEV (reference sequence). In DNA, the CDR3 is TGTGCCAGCAGTTTATCTCTACGGTTGTCCTACGAGCAGTACGTC. Its protein product is CASSLSLRLSYEQYV.

This clone was observed many times. The genes are TRBV20-1 and TRBJ2-3, with a tentative D call TRBD2 (6 bases). Trimming pared 3 bases from V and 0 bases from J, leaving 13 bases between. The CDR3 spans 15 residues. From germline, CDR1 is DFQATT and CDR2 SNEGSKA (reference sequence). CDR3 in DNA: TGCAGTGCTAGTGGGGCTGGGACTAGCACAGATACGCAGTATTTT. It encodes CSASGAGTSTDTQYF.

With regard to this clone: A much larger clone differs by one base, so this may be a read error. The V and J genes are TRBV7-7 and TRBJ2-4, with TRBD2 as a possible D gene (6 bases). The CDR3 has 13 residues. Per germline, CDR1 SSHAT and CDR2 FNYEAQ (reference sequence). The CDR3 is CASSLVGGDIQYF. The CDR3 DNA reads as TGTGCTAGCAGCTTAGTGGGCGGGGACATTCAGTACTTC.

This clone has only a few counts. A single base separates this from a much larger clone, so it may be a read error. This rearrangement joins TRBV9 to TRBJ2-5; D remains unclear. The CDR3 is 13 amino acids. Germline V gives CDR1 SGDLS, CDR2 YYNGEE. The CDR3 sequence is CASGSERAETQHF. The CDR3 nucleotides are TGTGCCAGCGGATCAGAAAGGGCAGAGACCCAGCACTTC.

About this clone itself: An end of the junction differs from the germline gene, which may be a read error. This sequence joins TRBV6-1 and TRBJ2-1, with unresolved D. The CDR3 is 17 residues long. The germline gives CDR1 MNHNS, CDR2 SASEGT. This chain's CDR3 is CASSESIGPSLYNDQFF. In DNA, the CDR3 is TGTGCCAGCAGTGAGTCGATCGGGCCGAGCCTTTACAATGATCAGTTCTTC.

There are many counts of this clone. The chain uses TRBV27 and TRBJ2-1; the D is unclear. CDR1 is MNHEY, CDR2 SMNVEV, per germline (reference sequence). V was trimmed by 8 bases and J by 1 base, leaving 9 bases between them. The length of the CDR3 is 13 residues. The CDR3 loop reads CASAGQSYNEQFF. CDR3 sequence (DNA): TGTGCCAGCGCCGGGCAATCCTACAATGAGCAGTTCTTC.

This clone has ten or more counts. The CDR3 loop reads CASSGQGYGYTF. In nucleotides, the CDR3 is TGTGCCAGCAGCGGTCAGGGCTATGGCTACACCTTC. The chain employs TRBV12-3 or TRBV12-4 and TRBJ1-2; D might be TRBD1 (5 bases). V was shortened by 6 bases and J by 4 bases, with 9 bases between the two germline ends. CDR3 length equals 12 residues.

The sample holds many counts of this clone. This chain links TRBV20-1 with TRBJ2-7, with TRBD2 identical over 11 bases. The V and J ends lost 3 bases and 4 bases, in that order; junction bases with no gene match: 2. Germline V gene data show CDR1 as DFQATT and CDR2 as SNEGSKA (reference sequence). CDR3 length equals 13 residues. The DNA of the CDR3 is TGCAGTGCTAGGGCTAGCGGGAGGTACGAGCAGTACGTC. This sequence encodes CSARASGRYEQYV.

This clone was observed many times. The chain combines TRBV5-4 with TRBJ1-1; D not resolved. Germline assignment: CDR1 SGHNT and CDR2 YYREEE (reference sequence). V was pared by 7 bases and J by 1 base, with 11 bases between. CDR3 length equals 13 residues. The CDR3 DNA reads TGTGCCAGCCAAGGAGGGCCGAACACTGAAGCTTTCTTT. This codes for CASQGGPNTEAFF. The entire variable domain, with the rest obtained from reference TRBV5-4 and TRBJ1-1, is as follows: ETGVTQSPTHLIKTRGQQVTLRCSSQSGHNTVSWYQQALGQGPQFIFQYYREEENGRGNFPPRFSGLQFPNYSSELNVNALELDDSALYLCASQGGPNTEAFFGQGTRLTVV.

This clone appeared many times. The CDR3 reads CASSSLRLGDSYEQYV. The CDR3 DNA is TGTGCCAGCAGCTCCCTTCGACTAGGGGATTCCTACGAGCAGTACGTC. The chain uses TRBV11-1 and TRBJ2-7, with TRBD2 as a possible D gene (6 bases). CDR1 SGHAT and CDR2 FQDESV come from the germline V gene (reference sequence). This CDR3 has 16 residues. Trimming removed 4 bases from V and 1 base from J, with 17 bases in between.

This clone was counted at least ten times. The chain combines TRBV10-2 with TRBJ1-3, with unresolved D. The CDR3 has 16 amino acids. CDR1 and CDR2 (germline): WSHSY, SAAADI. The V gene lost 0 bases and the J gene lost 3 bases, with 12 bases spanning the gap. CDR3 region: CASSESVTAFGNTIYF. The CDR3 coding sequence is TGCGCCAGCAGTGAGTCGGTAACGGCTTTTGGAAACACCATATATTTT.

The chain joins TRBV2 to TRBJ1-6; D ambiguous. Germline CDR1 SNHLY, CDR2 FYNNEI. The CDR3 runs 13 residues. Trimming took 7 bases from V and 7 from J, leaving 11 bases between them. CDR3 in amino acids: CASTHGYNSPLHF. The CDR3 DNA reads TGTGCCAGCACTCACGGTTACAATTCACCCCTCCACTTT. Complete variable domain (other parts from reference TRBV2 and TRBJ1-6): EPEVTQTPSHQVTQMGQEVILRCVPISNHLYFYWYRQILGQKVEFLVSFYNNEISEKSEIFDDQFSVERPDGSNFTLKIRSTKLEDSAMYFCASTHGYNSPLHFGNGTRLTVT.

This clone was counted many times. This may be a read error, as it is one base from a much larger clone. Within the sample, other DNA sequences also encode this same CDR3. The chain's CDR3 is CASSLGGAGNEQYF. The CDR3 region has the DNA TGTGCCAGCAGCTTAGGTGGGGCAGGGAACGAGCAGTACTTC. V is TRBV7-2 and J is TRBJ2-7, with D perhaps matching TRBD1 (5 bases). V lost 1 base, J lost 5 bases, and 12 bases lay in between. Germline assignment: CDR1 SGHTA and CDR2 FQGNSA. The CDR3 runs to 14 residues.

V is TRBV12-3 or TRBV12-4 and J is TRBJ2-1, with D hard to call. V was trimmed by 7 bases and J by 0 bases, leaving 16 bases between them. The CDR3 runs to 16 residues. The CDR3 is CASNSHSQISYNEQFF. The CDR3 DNA reads as TGTGCCAGCAATAGCCACTCCCAGATCTCCTACAATGAGCAGTTCTTC.

This clone was observed many times. CDR3 residues: CASSWTVGGSSYNEQFF. In DNA, the CDR3 is TGTGCCAGCAGCTGGACGGTCGGCGGGAGCTCCTACAATGAGCAGTTCTTC. The V gene is TRBV5-4, the J gene TRBJ2-1, with 7 positions matching TRBD2. Germline V gives CDR1 SGHNT, CDR2 YYREEE (reference sequence). CDR3 length equals 17 residues. V lost 3 bases to trimming and J lost 0 bases; unmatched junction nucleotides: 9. Variable domain in full (rest from reference TRBV5-4 and TRBJ2-1): ETGVTQSPTHLIKTRGQQVTLRCSSQSGHNTVSWYQQALGQGPQFIFQYYREEENGRGNFPPRFSGLQFPNYSSELNVNALELDDSALYLCASSWTVGGSSYNEQFFGPGTRLTVL.

In this sample, this clone turned up many times. The chain recombines TRBV6-1 with TRBJ1-6; D might be TRBD1 (6 bases). CDR3 size: 14 residues. The ends were cut back, 6 bases at V and 10 bases at J, with 16 bases in the middle. The germline gives CDR1 MNHNS, CDR2 SASEGT. As DNA, the CDR3 is TGTGCCAGCAGCCCCGTAGGGGGGCGGTCACCCCTCCACTTT. As protein: CASSPVGGRSPLHF.

This clone was counted ten times or more. This chain connects TRBV19 to TRBJ2-2; 10 nucleotides agree with TRBD2. J was trimmed by 1 base and V by 3 bases; bases with no gene match: 8. Germline loops: CDR1 LNHDA, CDR2 SQIVND (reference sequence). The CDR3 covers 18 residues. DNA of the CDR3: TGTGCCAGTAGTATGAGGAGCGGGAGGGCCAAGAACACCGGGGAGCTGTTTTTT. It codes for CASSMRSGRAKNTGELFF.

The sample holds many counts of this clone. The chain uses TRBV28 and TRBJ2-3; 14 nucleotides align to TRBD2. This CDR3 spans 17 amino acids. CDR1 and CDR2 from the germline V gene are MDHEN and SYDVKM. V gave up 7 bases and J gave up 4 bases; unmatched junction bases: 10. DNA for the CDR3: TGTGCCAGCACCCCCCCGGGACTAGCGGGAGTGCCAGATACGCAGTATTTT. Residues: CASTPPGLAGVPDTQYF.

This clone has at least ten counts. The chain employs TRBV6-5 and TRBJ1-1, with 8 nucleotides matching TRBD1. The trim removed 0 bases at V and 0 bases at J, leaving 6 bases unmatched. This CDR3 spans 17 amino acids. The germline gives CDR1 MNHEY, CDR2 SVGAGI. CDR3 residues: CASSYSQGARMNTEAFF. CDR3 sequence (DNA): TGTGCCAGCAGTTACTCGCAGGGGGCGCGAATGAACACTGAAGCTTTCTTT.

This clone was observed many times. V usage is TRBV5-4 and J usage is TRBJ1-4; 9 nucleotides align to TRBD1. Germline lookup yields CDR1 SGHNT and CDR2 YYREEE (reference sequence). V lost 5 bases, J lost 6 bases, and 8 bases stayed unmatched. The CDR3 loop spans 15 amino acids. CDR3 in DNA: TGTGCCAGCAGTTCACGGGACAGGGATGATGAAAAACTGTTTTTT. Translating gives CASSSRDRDDEKLFF.